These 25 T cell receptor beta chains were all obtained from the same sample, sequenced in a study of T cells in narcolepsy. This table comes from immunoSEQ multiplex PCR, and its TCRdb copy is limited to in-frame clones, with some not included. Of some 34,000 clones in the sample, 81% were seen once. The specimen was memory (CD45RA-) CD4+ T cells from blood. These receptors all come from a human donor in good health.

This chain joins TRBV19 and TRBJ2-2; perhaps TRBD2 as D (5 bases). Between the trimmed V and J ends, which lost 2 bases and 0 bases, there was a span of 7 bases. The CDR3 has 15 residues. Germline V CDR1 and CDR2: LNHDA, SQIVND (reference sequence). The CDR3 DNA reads TGTGCCAGTAGTATACTCGGGGCGAACACCGGGGAGCTGTTTTTT. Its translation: CASSILGANTGELFF.

The CDR3 loop reads CASRHLGLLPSNEQFF. The CDR3, as DNA: TGTGCCAGCAGGCATTTGGGGCTTCTTCCTTCCAATGAGCAGTTCTTC. The chain uses TRBV2 and TRBJ2-1, with D possibly TRBD1 on 5 matching bases. Looked up from germline, CDR1 is SNHLY and CDR2 is FYNNEI. V was cut by 6 bases and J by 6 bases, with 21 bases left in between. This CDR3 is 16 amino acids long.

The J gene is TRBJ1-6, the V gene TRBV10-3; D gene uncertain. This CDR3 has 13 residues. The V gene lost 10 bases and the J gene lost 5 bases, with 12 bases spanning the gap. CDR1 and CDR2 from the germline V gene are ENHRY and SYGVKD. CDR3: CATLRDDNSPLHF. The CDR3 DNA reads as TGTGCCACTCTCCGGGATGATAATTCACCCCTCCACTTT.

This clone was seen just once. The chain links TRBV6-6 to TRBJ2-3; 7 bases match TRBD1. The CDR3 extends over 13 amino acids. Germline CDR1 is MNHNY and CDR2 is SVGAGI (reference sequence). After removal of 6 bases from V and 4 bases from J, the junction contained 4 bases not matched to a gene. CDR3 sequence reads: CASSPQGADTQYF. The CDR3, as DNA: TGTGCCAGCAGCCCTCAGGGGGCAGATACGCAGTATTTT.

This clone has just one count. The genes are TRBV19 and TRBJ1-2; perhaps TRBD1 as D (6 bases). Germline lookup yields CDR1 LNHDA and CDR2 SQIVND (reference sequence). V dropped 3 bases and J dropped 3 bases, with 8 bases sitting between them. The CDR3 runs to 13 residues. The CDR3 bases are TGTGCCAGTAGTATTCAGGGGTACTATGGCTACACCTTC. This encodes CASSIQGYYGYTF.

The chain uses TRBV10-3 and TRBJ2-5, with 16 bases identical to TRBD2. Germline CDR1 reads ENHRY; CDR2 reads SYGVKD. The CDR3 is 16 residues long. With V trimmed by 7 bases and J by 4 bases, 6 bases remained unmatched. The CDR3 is CAIKPGLAGGPETQYF. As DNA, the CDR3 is TGTGCCATCAAGCCGGGACTAGCGGGAGGGCCAGAGACCCAGTACTTC.

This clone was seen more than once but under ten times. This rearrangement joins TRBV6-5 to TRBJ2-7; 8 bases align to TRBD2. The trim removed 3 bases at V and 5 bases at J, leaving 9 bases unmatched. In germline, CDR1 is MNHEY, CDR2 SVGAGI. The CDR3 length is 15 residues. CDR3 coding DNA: TGTGCCAGCAGTTATCAACCGGGACTAGTTAACGAGCAGTACTTC. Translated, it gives CASSYQPGLVNEQYF.

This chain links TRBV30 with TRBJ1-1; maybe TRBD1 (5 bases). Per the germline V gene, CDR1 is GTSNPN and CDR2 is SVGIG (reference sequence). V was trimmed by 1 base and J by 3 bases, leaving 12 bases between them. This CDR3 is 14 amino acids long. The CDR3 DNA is TGTGCCTGGAGTGAGCTAGGGGTTTACACTGAAGCTTTCTTT. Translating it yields CAWSELGVYTEAFF.

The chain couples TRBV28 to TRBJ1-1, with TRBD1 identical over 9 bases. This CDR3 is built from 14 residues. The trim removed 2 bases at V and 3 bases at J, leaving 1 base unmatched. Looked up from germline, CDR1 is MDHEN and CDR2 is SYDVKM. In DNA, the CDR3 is TGTGCCAGCAGTTTAGGACAGGGGTACACTGAAGCTTTCTTT. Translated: CASSLGQGYTEAFF.

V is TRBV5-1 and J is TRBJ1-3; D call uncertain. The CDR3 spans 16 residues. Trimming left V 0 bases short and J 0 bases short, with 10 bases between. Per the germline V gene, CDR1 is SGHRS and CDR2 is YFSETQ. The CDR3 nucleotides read TGCGCCAGCAGCTTGGATGGGGAACTCTCTGGAAACACCATATATTTT. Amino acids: CASSLDGELSGNTIYF.

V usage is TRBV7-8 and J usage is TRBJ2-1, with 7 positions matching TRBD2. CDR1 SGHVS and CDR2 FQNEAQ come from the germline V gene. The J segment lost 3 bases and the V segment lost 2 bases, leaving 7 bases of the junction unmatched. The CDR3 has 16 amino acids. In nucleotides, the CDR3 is TGTGCCAGCAGCTTAAGGTGGGAGCGGGACTACAATGAGCAGTTCTTC. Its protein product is CASSLRWERDYNEQFF.

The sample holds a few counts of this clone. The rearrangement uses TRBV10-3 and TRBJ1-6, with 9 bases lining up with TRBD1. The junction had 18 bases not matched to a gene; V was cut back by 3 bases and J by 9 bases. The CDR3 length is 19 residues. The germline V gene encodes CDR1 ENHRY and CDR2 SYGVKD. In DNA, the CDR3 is TGTGCCATCAGTGATGTTACGACCCAGACAGGGGGTGATGGTTCACCCCTCCACTTT. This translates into CAISDVTTQTGGDGSPLHF.

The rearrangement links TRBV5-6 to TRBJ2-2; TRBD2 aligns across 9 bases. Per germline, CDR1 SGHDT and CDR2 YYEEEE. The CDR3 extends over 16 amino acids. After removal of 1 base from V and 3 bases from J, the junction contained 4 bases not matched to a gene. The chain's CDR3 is CASSLRGRADTGELFF. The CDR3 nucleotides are TGTGCCAGCAGCTTGCGCGGGAGGGCCGACACCGGGGAGCTGTTTTTT.

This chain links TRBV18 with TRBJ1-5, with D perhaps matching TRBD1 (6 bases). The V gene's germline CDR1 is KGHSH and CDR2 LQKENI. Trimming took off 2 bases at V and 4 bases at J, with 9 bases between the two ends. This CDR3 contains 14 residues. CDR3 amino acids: CASSPTGFNQPQHF. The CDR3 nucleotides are TGTGCCAGCTCACCAACAGGGTTTAATCAGCCCCAGCATTTT.

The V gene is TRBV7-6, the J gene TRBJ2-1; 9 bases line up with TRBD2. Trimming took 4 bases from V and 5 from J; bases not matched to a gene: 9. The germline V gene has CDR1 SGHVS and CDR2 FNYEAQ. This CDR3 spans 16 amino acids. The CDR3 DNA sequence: TGTGCCAGCAGCTCCCGGGGTAGCGGGAGCGACAATGAGCAGTTCTTC. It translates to CASSSRGSGSDNEQFF.

The CDR3 DNA reads as TGTGCCAGTGAAATGGGACTTGCCTACGAGCAGTACTTC. Translating gives CASEMGLAYEQYF. The chain has TRBV6-1 and TRBJ2-7, with D maybe TRBD2 (6 bases). Per the germline V gene, CDR1 is MNHNS and CDR2 is SASEGT. Deletions cut 9 bases from V and 2 bases from J, with 14 bases between. The CDR3 has 13 amino acids.

CDR3 DNA: TGTGCCAGCGCACTAGCGGGAGGGCCAACAGATACGCAGTATTTT. Protein sequence: CASALAGGPTDTQYF. The V and J genes are TRBV7-2 and TRBJ2-3; 13 bases fit TRBD2. This CDR3 is 15 amino acids long. V was clipped by 8 bases and J by 3 bases; unmatched bases: 5. Germline loops: CDR1 SGHTA, CDR2 FQGNSA.

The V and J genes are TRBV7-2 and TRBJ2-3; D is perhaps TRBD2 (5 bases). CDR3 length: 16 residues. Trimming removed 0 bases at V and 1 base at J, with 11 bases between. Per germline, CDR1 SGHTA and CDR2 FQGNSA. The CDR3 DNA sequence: TGTGCCAGCAGCTTAGCGAAAACTAGGGGCACAGATACGCAGTATTTT. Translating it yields CASSLAKTRGTDTQYF.

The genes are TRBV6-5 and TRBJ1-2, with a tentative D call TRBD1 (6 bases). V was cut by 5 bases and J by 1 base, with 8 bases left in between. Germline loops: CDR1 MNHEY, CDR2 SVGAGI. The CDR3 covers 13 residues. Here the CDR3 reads CASSPGVNYGYTF. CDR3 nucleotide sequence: TGTGCCAGCAGTCCAGGGGTTAACTATGGCTACACCTTC.

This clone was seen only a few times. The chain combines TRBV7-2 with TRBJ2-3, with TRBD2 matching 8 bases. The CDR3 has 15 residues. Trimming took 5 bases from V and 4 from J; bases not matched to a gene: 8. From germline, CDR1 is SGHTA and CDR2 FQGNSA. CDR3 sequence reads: CASSRPGGGPDTQYF. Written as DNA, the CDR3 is TGTGCCAGCAGCCGCCCGGGGGGGGGCCCAGATACGCAGTATTTT.

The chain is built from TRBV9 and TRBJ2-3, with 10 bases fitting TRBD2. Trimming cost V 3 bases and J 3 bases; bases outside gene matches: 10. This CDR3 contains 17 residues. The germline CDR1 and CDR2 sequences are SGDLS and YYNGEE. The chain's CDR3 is CASSAPQRGGGTDTQYF. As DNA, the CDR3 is TGTGCCAGCAGCGCCCCTCAGCGGGGGGGAGGGACAGATACGCAGTATTTT.

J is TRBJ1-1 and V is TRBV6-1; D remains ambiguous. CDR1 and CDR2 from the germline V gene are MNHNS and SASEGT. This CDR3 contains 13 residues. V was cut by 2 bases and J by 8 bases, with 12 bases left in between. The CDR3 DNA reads TGTGCCAGCAGTGAAAGGAGGAATCTCGAAGCTTTCTTT. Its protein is CASSERRNLEAFF.

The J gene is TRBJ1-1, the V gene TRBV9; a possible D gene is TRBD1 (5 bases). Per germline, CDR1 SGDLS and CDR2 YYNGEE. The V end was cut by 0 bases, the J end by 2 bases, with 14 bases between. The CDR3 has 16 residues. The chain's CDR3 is CASSVGQGVTNTEAFF. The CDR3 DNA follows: TGTGCCAGCAGCGTAGGGCAGGGAGTGACAAACACTGAAGCTTTCTTT.

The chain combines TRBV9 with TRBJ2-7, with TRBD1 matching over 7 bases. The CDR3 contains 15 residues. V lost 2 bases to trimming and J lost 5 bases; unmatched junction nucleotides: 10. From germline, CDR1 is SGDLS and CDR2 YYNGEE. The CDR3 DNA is TGTGCCAGCAGCGTTAGTTTGACAGGGATTAACGAGCAGTACTTC. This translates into CASSVSLTGINEQYF.

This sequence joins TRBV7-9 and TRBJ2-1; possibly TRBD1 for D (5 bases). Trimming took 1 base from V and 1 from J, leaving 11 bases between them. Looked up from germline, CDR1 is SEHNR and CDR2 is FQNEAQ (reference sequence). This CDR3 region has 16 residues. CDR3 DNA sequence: TGTGCCAGCAGCTTAGGTGGGGCGCTTTCCTACAATGAGCAGTTCTTC. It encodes CASSLGGALSYNEQFF.